The rows below give T cell receptor beta chains drawn from one sample of a study of blood T cell repertoires in COVID-19. Produced via immunoSEQ multiplex PCR; TCRdb's table is partial and in-frame only. Here the sample spans 300,000 or so clones, approximately 84% being singletons. Input material: PBMCs or T cells enriched from blood (not recorded which). The origin of the receptors is a woman aged 30 to 39 who had recovered from COVID-19. CDR3s include the opening cysteine and the closing phenylalanine or tryptophan. D genes are given only for firm matches. Some rows have no size entry. The others give once, few or many, or a class for an expanded clone.

clone size | D gene | J gene | V gene | CDR3 DNA | CDR3 protein
NA | TRBD1 | TRBJ1-2 | TRBV19 | TGTGCCAGTAGTATTATGACAGGGGACTATGGCTACACCTTC | CASSIMTGDYGYTF
NA | NA | TRBJ1-5 | TRBV19 | TGTGCCAGCGTGGGGACTCGAGGCAATCAGCCCCAGCATTTT | CASVGTRGNQPQHF
NA | TRBD1 | TRBJ2-7 | TRBV24-1 | TGTGCCACCAGTGCTTCAGGGGGCTCCTACGAGCAGTACTTC | CATSASGGSYEQYF
NA | NA | TRBJ2-7 | TRBV24-1 | TGTGCCACCAGTGTACCTTGGACAGTTTATCCCTACGAGCAGTACTTC | CATSVPWTVYPYEQYF
NA | NA | TRBJ2-3 | TRBV24-1 | TGTGCCACGAAACAAGATTTCACAGATACGCAGTATTTT | CATKQDFTDTQYF
few | NA | TRBJ2-7 | TRBV18 | TGTGCCAGCTCACCGACAGCAAGCTCCTACGAGCAGTACTTC | CASSPTASSYEQYF
NA | TRBD1 | TRBJ2-2 | TRBV3-1/TRBV3-2 | TGTGCCAGCAGCTCACCGGGACAGAAAGCCGGGGAGCTGTTTTTT | CASSSPGQKAGELFF
few | NA | TRBJ1-2 | TRBV28 | TGTGCCAGCGGAACTTTGAGCCCGGGGATGAATGGCTACACCTTC | CASGTLSPGMNGYTF
NA | NA | TRBJ1-2 | TRBV27 | TGTGCCAGCAGTTTAGCTAGAGAGAACTATGGCTACACCTTC | CASSLARENYGYTF
NA | TRBD2 | TRBJ2-1 | TRBV5-6 | TGTGCCAGCAGCTCCCCACTTACTAGCGGGGGGCCCAATGAGCAGTTCTTC | CASSSPLTSGGPNEQFF
NA | TRBD1 | TRBJ2-1 | TRBV7-2 | TGTGCCAGCAGCTTGGACAGGGTAGACAATGAGCAGTTCTTC | CASSLDRVDNEQFF
NA | NA | TRBJ2-7 | TRBV15 | TGTGCCACCAGCAGAGAATCTCGGGACGAGCAGTACTTC | CATSRESRDEQYF
NA | TRBD1 | TRBJ1-4 | TRBV18 | TGTGCCAGCGCACCAAGGACAGGCCTTAATGAAAAACTGTTTTTT | CASAPRTGLNEKLFF
NA | NA | TRBJ2-5 | TRBV24-1 | TGTGCCACCAGTCCGGGACTGATGTACCAAGAGACCCAGTACTTC | CATSPGLMYQETQYF
NA | NA | TRBJ2-3 | TRBV11-3 | TGTGCCAGCAGCCCGGGGATGGGCACAGATACGCAGTATTTT | CASSPGMGTDTQYF
NA | NA | TRBJ2-5 | TRBV9 | TGTGCCAGCAGCGTAGTGGAGAGAACGGGAGAGACCCAGTACTTC | CASSVVERTGETQYF
NA | TRBD1 | TRBJ1-5 | TRBV6-5 | TGTGCCAGCAGTTTGGGACAGCCAAATCAGCCCCAGCATTTT | CASSLGQPNQPQHF
NA | TRBD1 | TRBJ1-2 | TRBV25-1 | TGTGCCAGCAGAGGTGTAGGGACAGGGGATGGCTACACCTTC | CASRGVGTGDGYTF
NA | TRBD1 | TRBJ1-2 | TRBV2 | TGTGCCAGCCGCCGGGACAGCTATGGCTACACCTTC | CASRRDSYGYTF
NA | TRBD1 | TRBJ2-6 | TRBV19 | TGTGCCAGTAGCTTGACAGGGGGGCGAGGATCTGGGGCCAACGTCCTGACTTTC | CASSLTGGRGSGANVLTF
NA | NA | TRBJ2-2 | TRBV2 | TGTGCCAGCAGTGAATTAGCTGCTACCGGGGAGCTGTTTTTT | CASSELAATGELFF
NA | TRBD1 | TRBJ1-4 | TRBV7-9 | TGTGCCAGCAGCCTTTACCTTCGACAGGGGGATAATGAAAAACTGTTTTTT | CASSLYLRQGDNEKLFF
NA | NA | TRBJ1-2 | TRBV28 | TGTGCCAGCAGCAGGAATGGCTATGGCTACACCTTC | CASSRNGYGYTF
NA | TRBD1 | TRBJ1-5 | TRBV24-1 | TGTGCCACCAGTGAGCCGGGACAGGGTGAAGAGGCCCAGCATTTT | CATSEPGQGEEAQHF
NA | NA | TRBJ1-1 | TRBV4-2 | TGTGCCAGCAGCCGAGCGAGACAGGCAGATAACACTGAAGCTTTCTTT | CASSRARQADNTEAFF
NA | TRBD2 | TRBJ2-3 | TRBV5-1 | TGCGCCAGCAGCTTGGCCCTAGCGGGGGACTACACAGATACGCAGTATTTT | CASSLALAGDYTDTQYF
NA | TRBD1 | TRBJ1-5 | TRBV7-9 | TGTGCCAGCAGCTTAGGCTTTGGGACAGGGGACCCACAGCCCCAGCATTTT | CASSLGFGTGDPQPQHF
once | TRBD1 | TRBJ1-5 | TRBV19 | TGTGCCAGTAGTATTGGACAGGTCTATCAGCCCCAGCATTTT | CASSIGQVYQPQHF
NA | NA | TRBJ1-2 | TRBV28 | TGTGCCAGCAGTCCCCGGGACTGGAACTATGGCTACACCTTC | CASSPRDWNYGYTF
NA | NA | TRBJ2-7 | TRBV11-2 | TGTGCCAGCAGATGGTGGGGGGCGGGAGACGAGCAGTACTTC | CASRWWGAGDEQYF
NA | TRBD2 | TRBJ2-5 | TRBV5-1 | TGCGCCAGCAGCTTTAGCGGGGGTTACCAAGAGACCCAGTACTTC | CASSFSGGYQETQYF
NA | NA | TRBJ1-1 | TRBV3-1/TRBV3-2 | TGTGCCAGCAGCCAAGTCTCAGGGGCGCGAACTGAAGCTTTCTTT | CASSQVSGARTEAFF
NA | TRBD1 | TRBJ1-6 | TRBV5-5 | TGTGCCAGCAGCACGGGACAGCTCAGCTCCTATAATTCACCCCTCCACTTT | CASSTGQLSSYNSPLHF
few | NA | TRBJ2-5 | TRBV27 | TGTGCCAGCAGTCTACGACTCCGGGAGACCCAGTACTTC | CASSLRLRETQYF
NA | NA | TRBJ2-5 | TRBV2 | TGTGCCAGCAGTGCGGTCCGAGAGACCCAGTACTTC | CASSAVRETQYF
few | NA | TRBJ1-1 | TRBV2 | TGTGCCAGCAGTGAGGTGCCGGGGGAAAACACTGAAGCTTTCTTT | CASSEVPGENTEAFF
once | TRBD1 | TRBJ1-2 | TRBV30 | TGTGCCTGGAGCCAGGGGGCAGCTAACTATGGCTACACCTTC | CAWSQGAANYGYTF
NA | NA | TRBJ2-3 | TRBV6-2/TRBV6-3 | TGTGCCAGCAGTTACGAATGGGGGGGCGAGGCGGATACGCAGTATTTT | CASSYEWGGEADTQYF
NA | TRBD1 | TRBJ2-2 | TRBV28 | TGTGCCAGCAGTTTATACAGGGGGGACACCGGGGAGCTGTTTTTT | CASSLYRGDTGELFF
NA | NA | TRBJ2-5 | TRBV3-1/TRBV3-2 | TGTGCCAGCAGCCAAGATATAGTTGCGGAGACCCAGTACTTC | CASSQDIVAETQYF
NA | TRBD1 | TRBJ2-1 | TRBV2 | TGTGCCAGCAGTCCCGGACAGGGGGCGTACAATGAGCAGTTCTTC | CASSPGQGAYNEQFF
NA | NA | TRBJ2-3 | TRBV7-8 | TGTGCCAGCAACTATGGGACAGATACGCAGTATTTT | CASNYGTDTQYF
NA | NA | TRBJ1-6 | TRBV6-4 | TGTGCCAGCAGTGACTCGAGGAATTCACCCCTCCACTTT | CASSDSRNSPLHF
NA | NA | TRBJ1-4 | TRBV18 | TGTGCCAGCTCACCGGGACTTAATAATGAAAAACTGTTTTTT | CASSPGLNNEKLFF
NA | NA | TRBJ1-1 | TRBV7-2 | TGTGCCAGCAGCTTAGGGCGCAGGAGGGGCACTGAAGCTTTCTTT | CASSLGRRRGTEAFF
once | NA | TRBJ2-5 | TRBV6-1 | TGTGCCAGCAGTGACAGGGTCCAAGAGACCCAGTACTTC | CASSDRVQETQYF
NA | TRBD2 | TRBJ2-1 | TRBV3-1/TRBV3-2 | TGTGCCAGCAGCCCTAGCGGGGGCCAGGGTGAGCAGTTCTTC | CASSPSGGQGEQFF
NA | NA | TRBJ1-1 | TRBV10-1 | TGCGCCAGCAGCGCCGACAGGAACACTGAAGCTTTCTTT | CASSADRNTEAFF
NA | NA | TRBJ2-7 | TRBV4-1 | TGCGCCAGCAGCCAAGAAACGGACTACCTCACCTACGAGCAGTACTTC | CASSQETDYLTYEQYF
NA | TRBD1 | TRBJ1-1 | TRBV9 | TGTGCCAGCAGCGTATCCGGGACAGGGTACACTGAAGCTTTCTTT | CASSVSGTGYTEAFF
NA | TRBD1 | TRBJ1-2 | TRBV27 | TGTGCCAGCAGTTTTAGCAGGGGGGTTTCATTTTTTGGCTACACCTTC | CASSFSRGVSFFGYTF
NA | NA | TRBJ1-1 | TRBV5-1 | TGCGCCAGCAGCTGGGCCCCGGTCAGCGGGACTGAAGCTTTCTTT | CASSWAPVSGTEAFF
NA | NA | TRBJ2-3 | TRBV18 | TGTGCCAGCTCACCGGGGCCAGGCGCTAGCACAGATACGCAGTATTTT | CASSPGPGASTDTQYF